Each of the 3 T cell receptor beta chains below was sequenced from the same sample in a study of cytomegalovirus exposure and HLA in healthy donors (dated by TCRdb to between 2016 and 2019). The library was prepared using the immunoSEQ multiplex PCR assay. The multiplex PCR relied on a mix of 60 forward primers for TCR Vbeta segments and 13 reverse primers for TCR Jbeta segments. TCRdb obtained this table from immuneACCESS and retained in-frame rearrangements with V and J assigned. These tables miss some clones; where compared with another copy, unresolved V genes account for less than half of the shortfall, and the remainder is unexplained. The sample table lists approximately 170,000 clones, around 72% of them with a count of one. The top ten constitute less than 1.5% of the sample. Specimen: PBMCs. The receptors were gathered from a man aged 45-60 years in good health and CMV-seronegative.

The V call is TRBV6-1, the J call TRBJ2-5; 8 bases are a match to TRBD1. CDR1 and CDR2 (germline): MNHNS, SASEGT. J lost 9 bases, V lost 4 bases, and 4 bases had no gene match. The CDR3 sequence is 12 residues long. Written as DNA, the CDR3 is TGTGCCAGCAGTGGACAGGGGCTGGCCCAGTACTTC. Encoded protein: CASSGQGLAQYF.

The V and J genes are TRBV6-5 and TRBJ1-1, with 10 bases matching TRBD1. Germline V gene sequence: CDR1 MNHEY, CDR2 SVGAGI. The CDR3 length is 16 residues. V was pared by 3 bases and J by 5 bases, with 9 bases of the junction left unmatched. This CDR3 is CASSYDRGRGGTEAFF. In DNA form, the CDR3 reads TGTGCCAGCAGTTATGACAGGGGGCGGGGGGGAACTGAAGCTTTCTTT.

This clone was observed once. V and J are TRBV5-1 and TRBJ1-4; D may be TRBD1 (5 bases). Germline V gene lookup returns CDR1 SGHRS and CDR2 YFSETQ. The V gene lost 0 bases and the J gene lost 2 bases, with 8 bases spanning the gap. This CDR3 region has 15 residues. This CDR3 is CASSLAGYTNEKLFF. The CDR3 region has the DNA TGCGCCAGCAGCTTGGCAGGGTATACTAATGAAAAACTGTTTTTT.